Only a few counts were recorded for the clone carrying this T cell receptor (beta chain). The antigen remains undetermined. Trimming stripped 4 bases from V and 3 bases from J, with 17 bases between. The germline gives CDR1 SGHRS, CDR2 YFSETQ. The CDR3 runs to 15 residues. The sample is drawn from a study of identical twins. TCRdb reanalysed the 5' RACE reads using MiXCR and keeps one entry per CDR3 protein. The table shows 400,000 to 500,000 distinct CDR3 sequences, with 14% occurring only once. Findings and caveats of the study: Compared with models, monozygotic twins showed more out-of-frame TCR alpha sharing.

Another study also made use of these data, one on yellow fever vaccine responses in identical twins.

The source material was CD4+ T cells sorted from blood. The chain couples TRBV5-1 to TRBJ2-7; D unclear. The clonotype was recovered from a young woman in good health. CDR3 in amino acids: CASSPRAAANYEQYF. The CDR3 nucleotides are TGCGCCAGCAGCCCCCGGGCGGCAGCAAACTACGAGCAGTACTTC.